This is a list of T cell receptor beta chains from one sample in a study of spatial heterogeneity in lung cancer. TCRdb re-called the 5' RACE reads through MiXCR, storing one row per CDR3 protein. There are about 95,000 distinct CDR3 sequences in the sample; approximately 8.2% occur only once, and 6.9% lies in the top ten. Sequences were derived from PBMCs, sampled at surgery. Source of these receptors: a male donor with early-stage non-small cell lung cancer. Both conserved end residues are part of each CDR3. The D gene is left open where the match is weak. Rows may omit the clone size; those that give it use once, few, many or a size class.

V	J	size	D	CDR3	DNA
TRBV6-6	TRBJ2-5	once	-	CASSYSRVLETQYF	TGTGCCAGCAGTTACTCACGAGTACTGGAGACCCAGTACTTC
TRBV20-1	TRBJ2-4	many	TRBD1	CSARQGVRNIQYF	TGCAGTGCCCGACAGGGAGTGAGAAACATTCAGTACTTC
TRBV6-2/TRBV6-3	TRBJ2-7	-	TRBD2	CVSSYSTSGDYEQYF	TGTGTCAGCAGTTACTCGACTAGCGGGGACTACGAGCAGTACTTC
TRBV2	TRBJ2-6	many	-	CASSVGGSGANVLTF	TGTGCCAGCAGTGTGGGGGGTTCTGGGGCCAACGTCCTGACTTTC
TRBV19	TRBJ1-5	-	-	CASKRKTNSNQPQHF	TGTGCCAGTAAAAGGAAAACTAATAGCAATCAGCCCCAGCATTTT
TRBV5-1	TRBJ2-5	many	TRBD1	CASSPGTGTGETQYF	TGCGCCAGCAGCCCCGGGACAGGGACCGGCGAGACCCAGTACTTC
TRBV5-6	TRBJ1-5	many	-	CASSSAQGRSNQPQHF	TGTGCCAGCAGCTCCGCACAGGGACGGAGCAATCAGCCCCAGCATTTT
TRBV10-3	TRBJ1-2	-	TRBD1	CAISDHRQGSGGYTF	TGTGCCATCAGTGATCACCGACAGGGCTCCGGGGGCTACACCTTC
TRBV28	TRBJ2-6	many	-	CASSLRRSSGANVLTF	TGTGCCAGCAGTTTACGACGGAGCTCTGGGGCCAACGTCCTGACTTTC
TRBV11-2	TRBJ2-1	-	-	CANTNGGGEQFF	TGTGCCAACACTAACGGCGGGGGCGAGCAGTTCTTC
TRBV3-1	TRBJ2-3	-	TRBD1	CASVDRASADTQYF	TGTGCCAGCGTGGACAGGGCTTCGGCAGATACGCAGTATTTT
TRBV24-1	TRBJ2-1	once	TRBD2	CATRAAGSGRVGEQFF	TGTGCCACCAGGGCAGCAGGTAGCGGGAGGGTGGGAGAGCAGTTCTTC
TRBV29-1	TRBJ2-3	few	-	CSVEELPDTQYF	TGCAGCGTTGAAGAGCTCCCAGATACGCAGTATTTT
TRBV5-1	TRBJ1-6	-	TRBD1	CASSTRQGAGSPLHF	TGCGCCAGCAGCACCCGACAGGGGGCAGGTTCACCCCTCCACTTT